Ten or more counts support the clone carrying this T cell receptor (beta chain). Its antigen is unknown. V lost 9 bases to trimming and J lost 4 bases, with 16 bases between them. Germline loops: CDR1 WSHSY, CDR2 SAAADI. This CDR3 has 13 amino acids. Beta-chain TCR CDR3 regions were amplified from RNA transcripts. First-round RT-PCR relied on HTBI primers, and a second-round multiplex PCR came next. TCRdb analysed the multiplex PCR reads with MiXCR anew, one entry per CDR3 protein. Of approximately 540,000 distinct CDR3 sequences listed, 35% to 45% are singletons. This sample is drawn from a study of Graves' ophthalmopathy and Graves' hyperthyroidism. General study points: The study's model predicted ophthalmopathy progression at 70.59% sensitivity and 72% to 85% specificity.

The sample taken for sequencing was peripheral blood or thyroid tissue (not recorded which). This clonotype was obtained from an adult man with Graves' hyperthyroidism. The rearrangement joins TRBV10-2 to TRBJ2-7, with unresolved D. The CDR3 nucleotides read TGCGCCAGTCAAGTAACAGCCCAATACGAGCAGTACTTC. This sequence encodes CASQVTAQYEQYF.